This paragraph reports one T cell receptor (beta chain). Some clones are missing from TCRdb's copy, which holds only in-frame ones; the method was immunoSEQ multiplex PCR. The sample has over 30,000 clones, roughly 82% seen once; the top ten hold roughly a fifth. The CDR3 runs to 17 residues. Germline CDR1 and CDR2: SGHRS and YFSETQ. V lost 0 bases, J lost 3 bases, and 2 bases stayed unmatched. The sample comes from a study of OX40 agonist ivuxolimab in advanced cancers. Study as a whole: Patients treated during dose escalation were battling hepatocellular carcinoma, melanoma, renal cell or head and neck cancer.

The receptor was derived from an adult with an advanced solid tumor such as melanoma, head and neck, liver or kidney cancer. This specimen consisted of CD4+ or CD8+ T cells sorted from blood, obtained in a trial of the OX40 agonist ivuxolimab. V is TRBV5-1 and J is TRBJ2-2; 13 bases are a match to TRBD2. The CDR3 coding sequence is TGCGCCAGCAGCTTGGGACTAGCGGGAGGTTACACCGGGGAGCTGTTTTTT. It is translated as CASSLGLAGGYTGELFF.